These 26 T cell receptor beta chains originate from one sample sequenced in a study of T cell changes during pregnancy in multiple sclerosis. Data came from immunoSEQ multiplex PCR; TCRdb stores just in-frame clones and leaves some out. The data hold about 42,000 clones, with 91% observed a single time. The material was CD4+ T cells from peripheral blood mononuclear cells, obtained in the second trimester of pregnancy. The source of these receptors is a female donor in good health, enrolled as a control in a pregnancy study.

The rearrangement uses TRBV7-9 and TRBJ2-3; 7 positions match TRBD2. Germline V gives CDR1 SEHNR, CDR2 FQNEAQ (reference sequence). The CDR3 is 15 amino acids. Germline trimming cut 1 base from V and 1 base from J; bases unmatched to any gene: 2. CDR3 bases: TGTGCCAGCAGCTTAGTCGCGGGAGGCACAGATACGCAGTATTTT. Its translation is CASSLVAGGTDTQYF.

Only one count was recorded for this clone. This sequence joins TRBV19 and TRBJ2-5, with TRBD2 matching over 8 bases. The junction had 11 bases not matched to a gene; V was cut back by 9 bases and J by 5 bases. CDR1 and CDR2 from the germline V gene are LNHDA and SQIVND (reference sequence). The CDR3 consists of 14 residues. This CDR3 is CASPERGRWETQYF. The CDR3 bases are TGTGCCAGCCCCGAGCGGGGGCGGTGGGAGACCCAGTACTTC.

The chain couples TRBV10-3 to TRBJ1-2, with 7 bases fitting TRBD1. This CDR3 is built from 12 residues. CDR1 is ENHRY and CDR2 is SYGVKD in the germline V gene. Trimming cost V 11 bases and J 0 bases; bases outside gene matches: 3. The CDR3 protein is CAVQGANYGYTF. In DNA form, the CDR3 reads TGTGCCGTCCAGGGGGCTAACTATGGCTACACCTTC.

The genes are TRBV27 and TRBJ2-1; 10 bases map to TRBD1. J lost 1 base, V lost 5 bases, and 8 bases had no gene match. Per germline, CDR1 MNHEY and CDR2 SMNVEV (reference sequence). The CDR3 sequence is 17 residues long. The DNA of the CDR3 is TGTGCCAGCAGTCTAGGGACAGGGGTTCGGTCCTACAATGAGCAGTTCTTC. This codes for CASSLGTGVRSYNEQFF.

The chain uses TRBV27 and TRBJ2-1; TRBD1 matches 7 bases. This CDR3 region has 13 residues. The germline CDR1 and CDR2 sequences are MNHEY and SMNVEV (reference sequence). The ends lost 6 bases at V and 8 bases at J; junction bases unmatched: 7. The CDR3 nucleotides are TGTGCCAGCAGCAGACAGGGATCAGATGAGCAGTTCTTC. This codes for CASSRQGSDEQFF.

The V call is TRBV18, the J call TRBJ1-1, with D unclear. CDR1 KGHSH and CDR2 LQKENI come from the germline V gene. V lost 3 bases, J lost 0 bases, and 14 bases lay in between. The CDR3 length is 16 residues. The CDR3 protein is CASSPTGVVVNTEAFF. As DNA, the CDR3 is TGTGCCAGCTCACCTACCGGGGTCGTGGTGAACACTGAAGCTTTCTTT.

The CDR3 bases are TGTGCCAGCAGTTTATTCGGGGGTGGCGGCTACACCTTC. This sequence encodes CASSLFGGGGYTF. The chain carries TRBV27 and TRBJ1-2; weak D call: TRBD1 (5 bases). This CDR3 is built from 13 residues. Germline V gives CDR1 MNHEY, CDR2 SMNVEV (reference sequence). V gave up 1 base and J gave up 8 bases, with 11 bases separating them.

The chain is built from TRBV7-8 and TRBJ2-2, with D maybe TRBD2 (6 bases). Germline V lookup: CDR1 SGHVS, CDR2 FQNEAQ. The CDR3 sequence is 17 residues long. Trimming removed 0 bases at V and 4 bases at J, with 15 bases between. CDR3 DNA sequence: TGTGCCAGCAGCTTAGCGTATCGGGAGAGGGTCACCGGGGAGCTGTTTTTT. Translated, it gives CASSLAYRERVTGELFF.

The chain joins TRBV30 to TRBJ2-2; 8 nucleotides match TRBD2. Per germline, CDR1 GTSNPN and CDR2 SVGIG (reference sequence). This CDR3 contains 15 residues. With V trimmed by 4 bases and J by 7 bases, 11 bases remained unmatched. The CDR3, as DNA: TGTGCCTGGACTATCGGGGGGGGGCTAATCGGGGAGCTGTTTTTT. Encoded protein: CAWTIGGGLIGELFF.

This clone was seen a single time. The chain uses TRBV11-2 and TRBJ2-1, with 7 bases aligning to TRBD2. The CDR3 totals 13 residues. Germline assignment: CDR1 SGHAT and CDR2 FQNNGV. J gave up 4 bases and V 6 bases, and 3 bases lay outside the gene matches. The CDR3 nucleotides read TGTGCCAGCAGTCACGGGGGGTACAATGAGCAGTTCTTC. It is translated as CASSHGGYNEQFF.

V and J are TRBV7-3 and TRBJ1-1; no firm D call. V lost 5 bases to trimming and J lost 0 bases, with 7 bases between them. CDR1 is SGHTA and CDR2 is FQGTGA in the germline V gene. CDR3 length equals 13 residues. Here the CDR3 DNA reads TGTGCCAGCAGCCGCAACATGAACACTGAAGCTTTCTTT. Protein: CASSRNMNTEAFF.

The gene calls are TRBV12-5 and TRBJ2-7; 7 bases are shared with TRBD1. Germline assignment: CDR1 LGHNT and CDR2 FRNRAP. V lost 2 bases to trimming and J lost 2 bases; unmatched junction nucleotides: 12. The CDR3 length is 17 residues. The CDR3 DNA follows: TGTGCTAGTGGTTTGTCTTCGACAGGGTGGGGGCCCTACGAGCAGTACTTC. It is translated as CASGLSSTGWGPYEQYF. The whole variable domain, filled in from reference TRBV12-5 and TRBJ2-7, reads DARVTQTPRHKVTEMGQEVTMRCQPILGHNTVFWYRQTMMQGLELLAYFRNRAPLDDSGMPKDRFSAEMPDATLATLKIQPSEPRDSAVYFCASGLSSTGWGPYEQYFGPGTRLTVT.

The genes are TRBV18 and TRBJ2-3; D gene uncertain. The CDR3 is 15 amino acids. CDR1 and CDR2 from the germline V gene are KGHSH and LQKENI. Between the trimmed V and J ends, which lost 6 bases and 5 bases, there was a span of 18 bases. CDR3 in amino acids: CASSPRKAGEDTQYF. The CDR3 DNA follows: TGTGCCAGCTCTCCTAGAAAGGCTGGTGAAGATACGCAGTATTTT.

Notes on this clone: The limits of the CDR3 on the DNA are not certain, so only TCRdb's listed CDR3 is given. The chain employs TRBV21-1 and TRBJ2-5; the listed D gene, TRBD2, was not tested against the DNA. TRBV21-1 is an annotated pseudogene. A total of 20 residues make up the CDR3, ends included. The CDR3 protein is CASSPVSLVAGGNYQETQYF.

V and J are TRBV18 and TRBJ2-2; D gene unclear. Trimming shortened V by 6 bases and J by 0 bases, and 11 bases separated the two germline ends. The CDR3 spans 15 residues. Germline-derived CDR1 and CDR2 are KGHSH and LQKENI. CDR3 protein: CASSRSVSNTGELFF. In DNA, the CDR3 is TGTGCCAGCTCCCGCAGCGTCTCGAACACCGGGGAGCTGTTTTTT.

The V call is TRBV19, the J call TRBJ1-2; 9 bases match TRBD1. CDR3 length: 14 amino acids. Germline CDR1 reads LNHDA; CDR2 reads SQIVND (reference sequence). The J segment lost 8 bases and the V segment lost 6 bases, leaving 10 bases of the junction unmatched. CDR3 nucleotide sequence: TGTGCCAGTAGCCCAACCGGGACAGGGTACGGCTACACCTTC. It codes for CASSPTGTGYGYTF.

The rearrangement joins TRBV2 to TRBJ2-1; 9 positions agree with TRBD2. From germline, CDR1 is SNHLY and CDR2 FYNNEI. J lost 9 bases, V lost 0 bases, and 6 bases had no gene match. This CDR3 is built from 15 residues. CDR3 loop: CASSEASGSGSEQFF. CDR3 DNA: TGTGCCAGCAGTGAAGCTAGCGGGAGTGGTAGTGAGCAGTTCTTC.

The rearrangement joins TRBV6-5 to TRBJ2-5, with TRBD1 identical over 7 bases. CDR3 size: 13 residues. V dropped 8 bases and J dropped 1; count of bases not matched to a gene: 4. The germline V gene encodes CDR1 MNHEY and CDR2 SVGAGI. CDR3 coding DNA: TGTGCCAGCCACAGGGGAAGCCAAGAGACCCAGTACTTC. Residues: CASHRGSQETQYF.

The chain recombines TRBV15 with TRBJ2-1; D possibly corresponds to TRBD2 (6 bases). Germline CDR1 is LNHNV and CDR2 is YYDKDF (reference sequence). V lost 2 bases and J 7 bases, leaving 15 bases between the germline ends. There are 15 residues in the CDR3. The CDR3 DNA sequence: TGTGCCACCAGCAGAATCGGGTCGGGAGTTAATGAGCAGTTCTTC. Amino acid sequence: CATSRIGSGVNEQFF. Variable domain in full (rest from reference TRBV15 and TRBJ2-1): DAMVIQNPRYQVTQFGKPVTLSCSQTLNHNVMYWYQQKSSQAPKLLFHYYDKDFNNEADTPDNFQSRRPNTSFCFLDIRSPGLGDTAMYLCATSRIGSGVNEQFFGPGTRLTVL.

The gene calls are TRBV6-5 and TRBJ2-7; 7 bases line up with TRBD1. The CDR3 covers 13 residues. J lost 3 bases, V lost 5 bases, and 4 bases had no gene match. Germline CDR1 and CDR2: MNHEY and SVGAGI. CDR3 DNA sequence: TGTGCCAGCAGTGCTTACAGGGGCTACGAGCAGTACTTC. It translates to CASSAYRGYEQYF.

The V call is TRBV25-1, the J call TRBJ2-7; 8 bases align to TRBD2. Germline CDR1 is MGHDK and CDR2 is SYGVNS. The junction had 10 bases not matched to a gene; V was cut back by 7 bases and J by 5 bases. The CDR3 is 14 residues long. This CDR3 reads CASTSGGVGNEQYF. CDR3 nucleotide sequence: TGTGCCAGCACCTCCGGGGGGGTGGGGAACGAGCAGTACTTC.

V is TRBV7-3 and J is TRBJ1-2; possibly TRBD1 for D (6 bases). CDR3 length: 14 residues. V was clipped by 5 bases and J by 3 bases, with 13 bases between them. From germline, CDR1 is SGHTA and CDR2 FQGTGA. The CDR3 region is CASSPDKGDYGYTF. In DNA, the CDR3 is TGTGCCAGCAGCCCGGACAAGGGGGACTATGGCTACACCTTC.

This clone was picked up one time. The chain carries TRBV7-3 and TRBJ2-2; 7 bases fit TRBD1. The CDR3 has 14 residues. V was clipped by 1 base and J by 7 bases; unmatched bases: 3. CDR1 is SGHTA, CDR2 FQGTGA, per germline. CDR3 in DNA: TGTGCCAGCAGCTTAAACAGGGGCGGCGGGGAGCTGTTTTTT. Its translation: CASSLNRGGGELFF.

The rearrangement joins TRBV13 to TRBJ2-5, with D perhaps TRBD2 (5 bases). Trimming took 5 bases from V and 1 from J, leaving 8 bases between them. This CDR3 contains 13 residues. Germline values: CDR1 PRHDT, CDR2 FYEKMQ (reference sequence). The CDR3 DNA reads TGTGCCAGCAGCCTAGCACTCCAAGAGACCCAGTACTTC. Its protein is CASSLALQETQYF.

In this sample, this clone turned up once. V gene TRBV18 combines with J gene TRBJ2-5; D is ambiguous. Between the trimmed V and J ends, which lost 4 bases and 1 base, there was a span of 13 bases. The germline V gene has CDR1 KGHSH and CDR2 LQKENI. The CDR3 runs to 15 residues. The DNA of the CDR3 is TGTGCCAGCTCACAAACCAGGCTGCCCCAAGAGACCCAGTACTTC. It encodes CASSQTRLPQETQYF.

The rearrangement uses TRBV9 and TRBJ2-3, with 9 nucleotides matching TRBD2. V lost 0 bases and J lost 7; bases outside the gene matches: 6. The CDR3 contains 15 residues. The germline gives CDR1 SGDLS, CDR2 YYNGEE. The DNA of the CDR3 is TGTGCCAGCAGCGTAGTCGGTAGCGGGAGTTATACGCAGTATTTT. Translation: CASSVVGSGSYTQYF.